This T cell receptor (beta chain) stems from a study of OX40 agonist ivuxolimab in advanced cancers. Data came from immunoSEQ multiplex PCR; TCRdb stores just in-frame clones and leaves some out. The sample contains about 58,000 clones, approximately 87% of which appear only once. The CDR3 runs to 13 residues. The germline CDR1 and CDR2 sequences are MNHNS and SASEGT. V gave up 7 bases and J gave up 2 bases, with 12 bases separating them. Comments on this clone: The antigen is unknown.

The study's findings and limits: Among expanded peripheral T cells, antigen specificity went undetermined. Expanded clones belonging to CD8+ T cells outnumbered, on average, those of CD4+. Those patients achieving a partial response at 0.1-3.0 mg/kg showed among the lowest clonal expansion.

The material was CD4+ or CD8+ T cells sorted from blood, obtained in a trial of the OX40 agonist ivuxolimab. The clonotype was recovered from an adult with an advanced solid tumor such as melanoma, head and neck, liver or kidney cancer. The V and J genes are TRBV6-1 and TRBJ2-7; D unclear. The CDR3 reads CASKNGGTYEQYF. The CDR3 region has the DNA TGTGCCAGCAAAAATGGCGGCACCTACGAGCAGTACTTC.